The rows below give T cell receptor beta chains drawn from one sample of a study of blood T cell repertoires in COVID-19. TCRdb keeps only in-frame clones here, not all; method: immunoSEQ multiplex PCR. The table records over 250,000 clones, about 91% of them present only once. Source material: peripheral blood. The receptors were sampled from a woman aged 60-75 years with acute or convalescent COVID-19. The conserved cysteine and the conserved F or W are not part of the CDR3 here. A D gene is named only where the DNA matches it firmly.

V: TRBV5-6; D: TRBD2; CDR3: ASSSGLAGPYEQY
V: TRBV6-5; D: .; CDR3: ASSPRAGGNQPQH
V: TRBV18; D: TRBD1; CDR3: ASSPQGANTEAF
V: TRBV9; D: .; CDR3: ASSVVRNEQF
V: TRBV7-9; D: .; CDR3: ASSPATGRNTEAF
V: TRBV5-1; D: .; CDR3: ASSGTGLNTEAF
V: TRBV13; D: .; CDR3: ASSLGVRVEQY
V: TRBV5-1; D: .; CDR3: ASSLTDYGYT
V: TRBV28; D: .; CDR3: ASPKRPTAYEQY
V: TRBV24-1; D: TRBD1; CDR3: ATSDLREGGLYEQY
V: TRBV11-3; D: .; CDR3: ASSLETPIDEQF
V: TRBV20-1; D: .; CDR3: SASEGLNQPQH
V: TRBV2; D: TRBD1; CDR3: ASSGRQGGTVEQY
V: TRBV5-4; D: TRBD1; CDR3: ASSLRGTGDYEQY
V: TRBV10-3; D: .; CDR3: AHTRGTAYEQY
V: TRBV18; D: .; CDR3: ASSHPSGGQHEQY
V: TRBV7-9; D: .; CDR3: ASSESQAEAF